Following are 12 T cell receptor beta chains from one sample sequenced in a study of T-cell memory formation after mild COVID-19. One entry per CDR3 protein results from TCRdb running MiXCR on the 5' RACE reads. Of around 340,000 distinct CDR3 sequences listed, roughly 15% are singletons. The sequencing sample was made of PBMCs or a T cell subset sorted from them (not recorded which). The receptors come from a man between 18 and 29 years old who had mild COVID-19 (a few samples of this study predate the infection). Cell type and time point are not known.

The rearrangement joins TRBV7-9 to TRBJ2-1; 7 bases align to TRBD1. CDR1 is SEHNR and CDR2 is FQNEAQ in the germline V gene (reference sequence). The CDR3 extends over 16 amino acids. After removal of 5 bases from V and 4 bases from J, the junction contained 11 bases not matched to a gene. CDR3 protein: CASSHPRDSLYNEQFF. The DNA of the CDR3 is TGTGCCAGCAGCCATCCCCGGGACAGCCTGTACAATGAGCAGTTCTTC.

This clonotype occurred a few times. This chain links TRBV12-3 or TRBV12-4 with TRBJ2-5, with 13 bases matching TRBD2. After removal of 9 bases from V and 1 base from J, the junction contained 2 bases not matched to a gene. CDR3 length: 14 amino acids. CDR3 coding DNA: TGTGCCAGTGGGACTAGCGGGGTCCAAGAGACCCAGTACTTC. Amino acid sequence: CASGTSGVQETQYF.

The chain has TRBV5-5 and TRBJ2-7; D unclear. V lost 2 bases, J lost 2 bases, and 11 bases lay in between. The germline V gene has CDR1 SGHKS and CDR2 YYEKEE (reference sequence). The CDR3 runs 14 residues. The CDR3 nucleotides read TGTGCCAGCAGCTTCTGGTCGATCACCTACGAGCAGTACTTC. This gives the protein CASSFWSITYEQYF.

The sample holds many counts of this clonotype. The genes are TRBV25-1 and TRBJ2-1; D not certain. V lost 5 bases and J lost 8, with 19 bases in between. The germline V gene has CDR1 MGHDK and CDR2 SYGVNS. This CDR3 comprises 15 residues. CDR3: CASSMRLTPADEQFF. The CDR3 DNA reads as TGTGCCAGCAGTATGAGACTTACCCCGGCGGATGAGCAGTTCTTC.

This clonotype was counted a few times. The chain couples TRBV12-3 or TRBV12-4 to TRBJ2-4; tentatively, D is TRBD1 or TRBD2 (6 bases each). V lost 2 bases to trimming and J lost 12 bases, with 14 bases between them. The CDR3 covers 13 residues. DNA of the CDR3: TGTGCCAGCAGTTTAAGGGGGACTTGGTATCAGTACTTC. It is translated as CASSLRGTWYQYF.

The genes are TRBV7-2 and TRBJ1-4; D is uncertain. V dropped 5 bases and J dropped 4 bases, with 14 bases sitting between them. The germline CDR1 and CDR2 sequences are SGHTA and FQGNSA. The CDR3 is 15 amino acids. The CDR3 nucleotides are TGTGCCAGCAGCGCCTATCTGCAAGTTAATGAAAAACTGTTTTTT. Encoded protein: CASSAYLQVNEKLFF.

This clonotype has a count of ten or more. This rearrangement joins TRBV24-1 to TRBJ2-2; D is tentatively TRBD1 or TRBD2 (5 bases each). Between the trimmed V and J ends, which lost 0 bases and 3 bases, there was a span of 7 bases. Germline loops: CDR1 KGHDR, CDR2 SFDVKD. The CDR3 is made up of 15 amino acids. CDR3 sequence: CATSDLGGDTGELFF. CDR3 nucleotides: TGTGCCACCAGTGATTTGGGGGGAGACACCGGGGAGCTGTTTTTT.

A few counts support this clonotype. V and J are TRBV27 and TRBJ2-5; D ambiguous. This CDR3 has 13 amino acids. Germline lookup yields CDR1 MNHEY and CDR2 SMNVEV (reference sequence). V lost 0 bases and J 11 bases, leaving 13 bases between the germline ends. The chain's CDR3 is CASSLSGPPGQYF. The CDR3 DNA is TGTGCCAGCAGTTTATCAGGCCCCCCGGGTCAGTACTTC.

The rearrangement links TRBV5-1 to TRBJ2-7, with D possibly TRBD1 on 6 matching bases. Germline CDR1 and CDR2: SGHRS and YFSETQ. This CDR3 is 15 amino acids long. V dropped 0 bases and J dropped 3 bases, with 13 bases sitting between them. The CDR3 protein is CASSLVPGTIYEQYF. The CDR3 coding sequence is TGCGCCAGCAGCTTGGTCCCAGGGACAATCTACGAGCAGTACTTC.

V usage is TRBV7-6 and J usage is TRBJ2-5; 7 positions match TRBD1. The CDR3 consists of 14 residues. Per germline, CDR1 SGHVS and CDR2 FNYEAQ. After removal of 7 bases from V and 3 bases from J, the junction contained 8 bases not matched to a gene. DNA for the CDR3: TGTGCCAGCAAGGAAGACAGGGTTGAAGAGACCCAGTACTTC. Its translation: CASKEDRVEETQYF.

Ten or more counts support this clonotype. V gene TRBV7-2 combines with J gene TRBJ1-1, with 7 positions matching TRBD1. The CDR3 has 13 amino acids. J was trimmed by 4 bases and V by 3 bases; bases with no gene match: 2. Germline V gives CDR1 SGHTA, CDR2 FQGNSA. The CDR3 DNA is TGTGCCAGCAGCTTTCGACAGGGCACTGAAGCTTTCTTT. Translation: CASSFRQGTEAFF.

The genes are TRBV20-1 and TRBJ1-1; D is perhaps TRBD1 (6 bases). Trimming took 0 bases from V and 7 from J, leaving 15 bases between them. This CDR3 is 14 amino acids long. Germline V gene sequence: CDR1 DFQATT, CDR2 SNEGSKA (reference sequence). For the CDR3, the DNA is TGCAGTGCTAGAGATCCGGGGAGGGGGATTGAAGCTTTCTTT. This translates into CSARDPGRGIEAFF.